The rows below give T cell receptor beta chains drawn from one sample of a study of T cells in Graves' hyperthyroidism and ophthalmopathy. A single record per CDR3 protein comes from TCRdb applying MiXCR to the multiplex PCR reads. The data show 540,000 or so distinct CDR3 sequences, with 15% to 18% seen just once and around 7.8% held by the top ten. The source material was blood. The receptors come from a woman aged 30 to 39 with Graves' hyperthyroidism. Each CDR3 is given with its conserved first and last residue. A D gene is named only where the DNA matches it firmly. Some rows mark clone size as missing; the rest say once, few, many or name a class of expanded clone.

cdr3_aa cdr3_nt j_call v_call clone_size d_call cdr3_length
CAWSVWGEETQYF TGTGCCTGGAGTGTATGGGGTGAAGAGACCCAGTACTTC TRBJ2-5 TRBV30 many - 13
CSATTADEQYF TGCAGTGCCACGACGGCGGACGAGCAGTACTTC TRBJ2-7 TRBV20-1 - - 11
CASSVGKGGTSPRVNEQFF TGTGCCAGCAGCGTAGGAAAGGGTGGGACTAGCCCCCGAGTCAATGAGCAGTTCTTC TRBJ2-1 TRBV9 - TRBD2 19
CASRFRGGNQETQYF TGTGCCAGCAGATTTCGGGGGGGGAACCAAGAGACCCAGTACTTC TRBJ2-5 TRBV27 - TRBD2 15
CASSIDRVGYTF TGTGCCAGCAGCATAGACAGGGTTGGCTACACCTTC TRBJ1-2 TRBV11-2 many TRBD1 12
CASSIDTPYNEQFF TGTGCCAGCAGTATCGACACCCCCTACAATGAGCAGTTCTTC TRBJ2-1 TRBV28 many - 14
CASSQDLGINEQFF TGTGCCAGCAGCCAAGACTTAGGGATTAATGAGCAGTTCTTC TRBJ2-1 TRBV11-2 few - 14
CASSSLKTSARPDEQFF TGTGCCAGCAGCTCACTAAAGACTAGCGCGAGGCCGGATGAGCAGTTCTTC TRBJ2-1 TRBV11-2 many TRBD2 17
CASSSPKRAGGYTF TGTGCCAGCAGTTCCCCCAAGAGAGCCGGTGGCTACACCTTC TRBJ1-2 TRBV6-1 few - 14
CATRGGGAYEKLFF TGTGCCACCCGGGGCGGGGGGGCTTATGAAAAACTGTTTTTT TRBJ1-4 TRBV15 - - 14
CATRQGAEAFF TGTGCCACTCGACAGGGCGCTGAAGCTTTCTTT TRBJ1-1 TRBV19 - TRBD1 11
CASSLLGQGKNIQYF TGTGCCAGCAGCTTGTTGGGACAGGGGAAAAACATTCAGTACTTC TRBJ2-4 TRBV7-9 few TRBD1 15
CSARAQEGNTEAFF TGCAGTGCTAGAGCGCAAGAGGGGAACACTGAAGCTTTCTTT TRBJ1-1 TRBV20-1 - - 14
CASRRTLTGELFF TGTGCCAGCAGGAGGACACTGACCGGGGAGCTGTTTTTT TRBJ2-2 TRBV6-1 many - 13
CASRVDTEAFF TGTGCCAGCAGAGTGGACACTGAAGCTTTCTTT TRBJ1-1 TRBV27 many - 11
CASKERGTAYEQYF TGTGCCAGCAAGGAGCGGGGAACTGCCTACGAGCAGTACTTC TRBJ2-7 TRBV7-2 many TRBD2 14
CASSPGDLVQPQHF TGTGCCAGCAGCCCCGGCGACTTGGTACAGCCCCAGCATTTT TRBJ1-5 TRBV12-3/TRBV12-4 many - 14
CASSLNPTVNQPQHF TGTGCCAGCAGCTTAAATCCGACGGTCAATCAGCCCCAGCATTTT TRBJ1-5 TRBV7-2 many - 15
CASSRITGNSGNTIYF TGTGCCAGCAGCCGCATAACAGGGAACTCTGGAAACACCATATATTTT TRBJ1-3 TRBV4-2 - - 16
CASSDLAGYFYEQYF TGTGCCAGCAGTGATTTAGCGGGATACTTCTACGAGCAGTACTTC TRBJ2-7 TRBV6-1 many TRBD2 15
CSARKAAAGVDQPQHF TGCAGTGCTAGAAAGGCCGCAGCGGGAGTCGATCAGCCCCAGCATTTT TRBJ1-5 TRBV20-1 few - 16
CASSWMGLHYEQYF TGCGCCAGCAGCTGGATGGGACTACACTACGAGCAGTACTTC TRBJ2-7 TRBV5-1 few TRBD2 14
CASSPSGGNTGELFF TGTGCCAGCAGCCCTAGCGGGGGCAACACCGGGGAGCTGTTTTTT TRBJ2-2 TRBV11-1 many TRBD2 15
CASSFRGGRAYEQFF TGTGCCAGCAGTTTTAGGGGCGGGAGGGCCTATGAGCAGTTCTTC TRBJ2-1 TRBV27 many TRBD2 15
CASRSTGTGIYGYTF TGTGCCAGCAGATCAACTGGGACAGGAATCTATGGCTACACCTTC TRBJ1-2 TRBV5-5 many TRBD1 15
CASSYRIPGSSNQPQHF TGTGCCAGCAGTTACAGGATCCCGGGATCCAGCAATCAGCCCCAGCATTTT TRBJ1-5 TRBV6-9 - - 17
CASSLLTSGRGPDREQFF TGTGCCAGCAGTTTACTGACTAGCGGGAGGGGACCGGATAGAGAGCAGTTCTTC TRBJ2-1 TRBV12-3/TRBV12-4 many TRBD2 18
CASSSGQGAFNEQFF TGCGCCAGCAGCTCTGGACAGGGGGCCTTCAATGAGCAGTTCTTC TRBJ2-1 TRBV10-1 many TRBD1 15
CASSSPGQGAGEQFF TGTGCCAGCAGCTCCCCGGGACAGGGGGCAGGTGAGCAGTTCTTC TRBJ2-1 TRBV5-4 few TRBD1 15
CASDFGAGNTIYF TGTGCCAGCGACTTTGGGGCTGGAAACACCATATATTTT TRBJ1-3 TRBV6-1 few - 13
CASSFSGRGTDTQYF TGTGCCAGCAGCTTTAGCGGGAGGGGCACAGATACGCAGTATTTT TRBJ2-3 TRBV11-2 many TRBD2 15
CASSVPSGDGYTF TGTGCCAGCAGCGTACCGTCAGGGGATGGCTACACCTTC TRBJ1-2 TRBV9 - - 13
CASSLKRTTDTQYF TGCGCCAGCAGCTTAAAGCGAACCACAGATACGCAGTATTTT TRBJ2-3 TRBV5-1 - - 14
CSARRSKRMTSTDTQYF TGCAGTGCTAGGAGGAGTAAGCGGATGACTAGCACAGATACGCAGTATTTT TRBJ2-3 TRBV20-1 many - 17
CASSYGRLAPYNEQFF TGTGCCAGCAGTTACGGTCGGCTGGCCCCCTACAATGAGCAGTTCTTC TRBJ2-1 TRBV6-5 - - 16
CATGRGRVEQYF TGTGCCACCGGACGGGGGAGGGTCGAGCAGTACTTC TRBJ2-7 TRBV15 - TRBD2 12
CASRNQGYNEQFF TGTGCCAGCAGAAATCAGGGTTACAATGAGCAGTTCTTC TRBJ2-1 TRBV6-2/TRBV6-3 many - 13
CASSLGQGENEQYF TGCGCCAGCAGCTTGGGACAGGGTGAGAACGAGCAGTACTTC TRBJ2-7 TRBV5-1 many TRBD1 14
CASTLMTDKAFF TGTGCCAGCACCTTGATGACAGACAAAGCTTTCTTT TRBJ1-1 TRBV7-9 - - 12
CASSPSPVAYGYTF TGTGCCAGCTCACCCTCTCCCGTGGCCTATGGCTACACCTTC TRBJ1-2 TRBV18 many - 14
CASSLQDFTSYEQYF TGCGCCAGCAGCTTGCAGGACTTTACCTCCTACGAGCAGTACTTC TRBJ2-7 TRBV5-1 - - 15
CASSPVRDRGSGNTEAFF TGTGCCAGCTCACCCGTCCGGGACAGGGGTTCGGGGAACACTGAAGCTTTCTTT TRBJ1-1 TRBV18 many TRBD1 18
CASSQGFLGGYNSPLHF TGCGCCAGCAGCCAAGGCTTCCTAGGCGGCTATAATTCACCCCTCCACTTT TRBJ1-6 TRBV4-1 - - 17
CASMGSGGTGELFF TGTGCCAGCATGGGTAGCGGGGGCACCGGGGAGCTGTTTTTT TRBJ2-2 TRBV3-1 many TRBD2 14
CSATGAQNTGELFF TGCAGTGCTACAGGGGCTCAGAACACCGGGGAGCTGTTTTTT TRBJ2-2 TRBV20-1 - - 14
CASSLSGLWNTGELFF TGTGCCAGCAGCTTATCTGGACTTTGGAACACCGGGGAGCTGTTTTTT TRBJ2-2 TRBV7-9 few - 16
CAGSGQRTSKDTQYF TGTGCCGGATCGGGACAGAGGACTAGCAAAGATACGCAGTATTTT TRBJ2-3 TRBV28 - - 15
CASRLAALGEQFF TGTGCCAGCCGACTAGCGGCCCTCGGCGAGCAGTTCTTC TRBJ2-1 TRBV28 many TRBD2 13
CASSPGLAGDRTGELFF TGTGCCAGCAGCCCAGGACTAGCGGGAGATCGCACCGGGGAGCTGTTTTTT TRBJ2-2 TRBV5-6 - TRBD2 17
CATSRGRGGRSNQPQHF TGTGCCACCAGCAGAGGCAGGGGTGGTAGGAGCAATCAGCCCCAGCATTTT TRBJ1-5 TRBV15 many - 17
CASSLLWGNSPLHF TGCGCCAGCAGCCTCCTGTGGGGAAATTCACCCCTCCACTTT TRBJ1-6 TRBV5-1 few - 14
CSASDLAGSNTGELFF TGCAGTGCCTCGGATTTAGCGGGTTCGAACACCGGGGAGCTGTTTTTT TRBJ2-2 TRBV20-1 - TRBD2 16
CASSLGLAGVHEQFF TGTGCCAGCAGCTTAGGATTAGCGGGAGTCCATGAGCAGTTCTTC TRBJ2-1 TRBV11-2 many TRBD2 15
CASSPAVQLGADTQYF TGCGCCAGCAGCCCGGCAGTGCAGCTTGGGGCAGATACGCAGTATTTT TRBJ2-3 TRBV5-1 many - 16
CASSRWTYEQFF TGTGCCAGCAGCCGGTGGACTTATGAGCAGTTCTTC TRBJ2-1 TRBV3-1 - - 12